This T cell receptor (beta chain) was obtained from a study of blood T cells in healthy people across ages. Findings of the study overall: Diversity estimated from one million T cells was considered an underestimate.

A note on this clonotype: The target antigen is unknown.

The CDR3 loop spans 12 amino acids. V shed 5 bases and J 9 bases; nucleotides not matched to a gene: 8. CDR1 DFQATT and CDR2 SNEGSKA come from the germline V gene (reference sequence). PCR was performed a second time for about 7 to 12 cycles using a sample-barcoded 5' primer and a J-beta primer mix. From the 5' RACE reads, TCRdb called clonotypes with MiXCR, one entry per CDR3 protein. The sample records more than 1,000,000 distinct CDR3 sequences, approximately 26% being singletons. These same records also appear under a second study, on T cells of mothers and their children.

The sequencing sample was made of blood. The source of this sequence is a girl aged 2 to 10 in good health. The chain recombines TRBV20-1 with TRBJ2-5, with 8 positions matching TRBD2. CDR3 nucleotides: TGCAGTGCTCGGACTAGCACGGGGCCCCAGTACTTC. Protein product: CSARTSTGPQYF.